This is a list of T cell receptor beta chains from one sample in a study of CD4+ T cells in melanoma. The table came from immunoSEQ multiplex PCR; TCRdb's copy has only in-frame clones and leaves some out. Among tens of thousands of clones listed, 55% to 75% were seen once. The sequenced sample consisted of tumor tissue. These receptors were taken from a human donor with melanoma. Both conserved end residues are part of each CDR3. The D gene is left open where the match is weak. Clone size is shown for a subset of rows, as once, few, many or a class of expanded clone.

j_call,d_call,clone_size,v_call,cdr3_nt,cdr3_aa
TRBJ1-5,TRBD1,once,TRBV13,TGTGCCAGCAGCTTACAAGGGGGCCTCAATCAGCCCCAGCATTTT,CASSLQGGLNQPQHF
TRBJ1-2,.,once,TRBV19,TGTGCCAGCACCTTAGAGGGGGTGGTTGGCTACACCTTC,CASTLEGVVGYTF
TRBJ1-2,.,few,TRBV5-4,TGTGCCAGCAGCTTGGCCCTGGGGGCTTCCCATGGCTACACCTTC,CASSLALGASHGYTF
TRBJ1-2,.,.,TRBV5-8,TGTGCCAGCAGCTTGGGACAGGATCGTGACCGCAACTATGGCTACACCTTC,CASSLGQDRDRNYGYTF
TRBJ1-2,.,.,TRBV7-2,TGTGCCAGCAGCTTGTCAGGGGACTATGGCTACACCTTC,CASSLSGDYGYTF
TRBJ1-5,.,once,TRBV19,TGTGCCAGTAGTACCGGTTCAAACAGGGACTACCAGCCCCAGCATTTT,CASSTGSNRDYQPQHF
TRBJ1-2,.,.,TRBV29-1,TGCAGCGTTGAATTCTCGAGCGGCTACACCTTC,CSVEFSSGYTF
TRBJ1-4,.,.,TRBV4-1,TGCGCCAGCAGCCAACCAGGGACAACTAATGAAAAACTGTTTTTT,CASSQPGTTNEKLFF
TRBJ1-4,.,.,TRBV7-3,TGTGCCAGCAGCACGGGGTTTAATGAAAAACTGTTTTTT,CASSTGFNEKLFF
TRBJ2-2,.,.,TRBV27,TGTGCCAGCGGGTCGTGGGGGGGGCCCACCGGGGAGCTGTTTTTT,CASGSWGGPTGELFF
TRBJ2-7,TRBD1,.,TRBV5-1,TGCGCCAGCAGTTGGGGACAGGGGACTATGTACGAGCAGTACTTC,CASSWGQGTMYEQYF
TRBJ1-1,TRBD1,.,TRBV5-4,TGTGCCAGCAGCTTATCACAGGGGGCCACTGAAGCTTTCTTT,CASSLSQGATEAFF
TRBJ1-3,.,.,TRBV18,TGTGCCAGCTCACCACCGGGGGCGTCTGGAAACACCATATATTTT,CASSPPGASGNTIYF
TRBJ1-2,TRBD1,.,TRBV5-5,TGTGCCAGCAGCTTGGACAGGGGTGGAGACTATGGCTACACCTTC,CASSLDRGGDYGYTF
TRBJ1-4,TRBD1,.,TRBV4-1,TGCGCCAGCAGCCTAGGCCCCGGGACAGGAGTCGATGAAAAACTGTTTTTT,CASSLGPGTGVDEKLFF
TRBJ1-2,.,.,TRBV28,TGTGCCAGCAGCTCTACAGGGAATGACGGCTACACCTTC,CASSSTGNDGYTF
TRBJ2-5,TRBD1,many,TRBV28,TGTGCCAGCAGTCTCCCCCCCGAACAGGGGTTTGGGACCCAGTACTTC,CASSLPPEQGFGTQYF